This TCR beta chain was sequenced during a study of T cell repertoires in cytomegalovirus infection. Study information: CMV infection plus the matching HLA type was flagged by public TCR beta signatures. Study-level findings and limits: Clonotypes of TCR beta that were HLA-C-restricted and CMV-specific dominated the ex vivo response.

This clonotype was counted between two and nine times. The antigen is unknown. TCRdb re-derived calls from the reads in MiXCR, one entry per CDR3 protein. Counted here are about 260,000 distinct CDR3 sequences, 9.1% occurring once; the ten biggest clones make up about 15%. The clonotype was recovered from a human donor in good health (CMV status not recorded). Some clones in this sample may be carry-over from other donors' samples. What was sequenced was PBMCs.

The CDR3 region is CASSSRTRIRAAAEAFF. The CDR3 DNA follows: TGTGCCAGCAGTAGTAGGACTCGAATCCGGGCCGCGGCTGAAGCTTTCTTT. The chain combines TRBV5-6 with TRBJ1-1; no reliable D call. The germline V gene encodes CDR1 SGHDT and CDR2 YYEEEE. V gave up 5 bases and J gave up 6 bases, with 26 bases separating them. The CDR3 loop spans 17 amino acids.